These 6 T cell receptor beta chains were sequenced from one sample in a study of cytomegalovirus exposure and HLA in healthy donors (dated by TCRdb to about 2017). Libraries were made using the immunoSEQ multiplex PCR assay. A mixture of 60 forward primers for TCR Vbeta segments and 13 reverse primers for TCR Jbeta segments was used in the multiplex PCR. TCRdb re-hosts the immuneACCESS table, in-frame sequences only. Its copies lack some clones; in the studies checked, an unresolved V gene accounts for under half of them, and the cause for the rest is not known. The sample profile shows 100,000 to 150,000 clones; more than 65% of them were found once. The ten largest clonotypes hold about 2.4% of the sample. The sequenced material came from PBMCs. The receptor source for this set is a woman aged 55 to 70 in good health and CMV-seropositive.

This rearrangement joins TRBV27 to TRBJ2-3; no clear D gene. This CDR3 has 14 residues. The germline V gene encodes CDR1 MNHEY and CDR2 SMNVEV (reference sequence). Trimming pared 6 bases from V and 6 bases from J, leaving 16 bases between. This CDR3 reads CASSAGFLTDTQYF. The CDR3 nucleotides are TGTGCCAGCAGCGCCGGGTTCCTCACGGATACGCAGTATTTT.

Here the CDR3 reads CASSLKTGKFPQETQYF. The CDR3 DNA sequence: TGTGCCAGTAGTCTTAAGACAGGGAAATTCCCGCAAGAGACCCAGTACTTC. The rearrangement joins TRBV19 to TRBJ2-5; TRBD1 matches 7 bases. In germline, CDR1 is LNHDA, CDR2 SQIVND (reference sequence). The CDR3 spans 17 residues. The ends lost 5 bases at V and 2 bases at J; junction bases unmatched: 14.

The chain couples TRBV7-9 to TRBJ1-2; TRBD1 matches at 10 bases. J lost 5 bases, V lost 2 bases, and 8 bases had no gene match. CDR3 length: 16 residues. CDR1 is SEHNR and CDR2 is FQNEAQ in the germline V gene (reference sequence). CDR3 loop: CASSLSDRGRKYGYTF. The CDR3 DNA follows: TGTGCCAGCAGCTTATCAGACAGGGGGCGAAAGTATGGCTACACCTTC.

This clone was detected only once. The rearrangement joins TRBV6-1 to TRBJ2-1, with a possible D match to TRBD2 (7 bases). V dropped 6 bases and J dropped 10 bases, with 16 bases sitting between them. CDR3 length equals 13 residues. Germline CDR1 and CDR2: MNHNS and SASEGT. In DNA form, the CDR3 reads TGTGCCAGCAGGGGAGGGGGGGCACAGGAGCAGTTCTTC. As protein: CASRGGGAQEQFF.

Only one count was recorded for this clone. The chain has TRBV5-1 and TRBJ1-2, with no clear D. Trimming shortened V by 6 bases and J by 1 base, and 16 bases separated the two germline ends. Germline assignment: CDR1 SGHRS and CDR2 YFSETQ. CDR3 length: 15 residues. The CDR3 region has the DNA TGCGCCAGCACCACCGCCACTTCTGATAACTATGGCTACACCTTC. It encodes CASTTATSDNYGYTF.

The chain uses TRBV5-4 and TRBJ1-1; D gene uncertain. The germline gives CDR1 SGHNT, CDR2 YYREEE (reference sequence). This CDR3 has 12 residues. The ends were cut back, 3 bases at V and 7 bases at J, with 10 bases in the middle. In nucleotides, the CDR3 is TGTGCCAGCAGCTACCCCGGGTTTGAAGCTTTCTTT. The encoded protein is CASSYPGFEAFF. Full variable domain (rest looked up from reference TRBV5-4 and TRBJ1-1): ETGVTQSPTHLIKTRGQQVTLRCSSQSGHNTVSWYQQALGQGPQFIFQYYREEENGRGNFPPRFSGLQFPNYSSELNVNALELDDSALYLCASSYPGFEAFFGQGTRLTVV.